These T cell receptor beta chains were read from a single sample in a study of T cell responses to AZD1222 COVID-19 vaccine. Libraries were prepared by immunoSEQ multiplex PCR; TCRdb keeps only in-frame clonotypes and omits some of them. The sample carries 95,000 to 150,000 clones, roughly 88% recorded once. Specimen: peripheral blood, collected on day 0 of AZD1222 vaccination. The receptors were gathered from an adult in good health. Both conserved end residues are part of each CDR3. The D gene is left open where the match is weak. Expanded clones are given a class, and other clones once, few, many or no size at all.

V,length,J,size,D,CDR3,DNA
TRBV19,14,TRBJ2-7,-,TRBD1,CASSPRDRGYEQYF,TGTGCCAGTAGCCCCCGGGACAGGGGATACGAGCAGTACTTC
TRBV18,14,TRBJ1-2,-,-,CASSPGATNYGYTF,TGTGCCAGCTCACCCGGGGCTACTAACTATGGCTACACCTTC
TRBV7-2,13,TRBJ2-5,-,TRBD1,CASSFQGVETQYF,TGTGCCAGCAGCTTTCAGGGGGTAGAGACCCAGTACTTC
TRBV11-2,14,TRBJ1-2,-,TRBD1,CASSPGQGNYGYTF,TGTGCCAGCAGCCCGGGACAGGGAAACTATGGCTACACCTTC
TRBV5-6,14,TRBJ1-2,once,-,CASSPRGSRDGYTF,TGTGCCAGCAGCCCCCGCGGGAGTCGGGATGGCTACACCTTC
TRBV3-1/TRBV3-2,12,TRBJ1-5,-,-,CASSQGGQPQHF,TGTGCCAGCAGCCAAGGCGGGCAGCCCCAGCATTTT
TRBV30,17,TRBJ1-5,-,-,CAWSGPHRMYSNQPQHF,TGTGCCTGGAGTGGACCTCACAGGATGTATAGCAATCAGCCCCAGCATTTT
TRBV6-6,14,TRBJ1-1,-,-,CASSYNQGSTEAFF,TGTGCCAGCAGTTATAATCAGGGCTCCACTGAAGCTTTCTTT
TRBV5-1,14,TRBJ1-2,-,-,CASSFDSARYGYTF,TGCGCCAGCAGCTTCGACAGCGCCCGCTATGGCTACACCTTC
TRBV3-1/TRBV3-2,16,TRBJ2-5,-,-,CASSQPRGSHQETQYF,TGTGCCAGCAGCCAACCCAGGGGTTCTCACCAAGAGACCCAGTACTTC
TRBV9,16,TRBJ2-3,-,TRBD1,CASSIQGTGGTDTQYF,TGTGCCAGCAGCATCCAGGGGACAGGGGGCACAGATACGCAGTATTTT
TRBV9,16,TRBJ1-3,-,-,CASSAGPATLGNTIYF,TGTGCCAGCAGCGCAGGGCCGGCCACACTTGGAAACACCATATATTTT
TRBV4-2,15,TRBJ2-3,once,-,CASSQAVGGADTQYF,TGTGCCAGCAGCCAAGCGGTTGGGGGCGCAGATACGCAGTATTTT
TRBV4-3,16,TRBJ1-3,-,-,CASSQEAFLSGNTIYF,TGCGCCAGCAGCCAAGAGGCTTTTCTCTCTGGAAACACCATATATTTT
TRBV6-2/TRBV6-3,15,TRBJ2-3,few,-,CASSLTAPITDTQYF,TGTGCCAGCAGCCTGACAGCTCCGATCACAGATACGCAGTATTTT
TRBV6-2/TRBV6-3,15,TRBJ2-1,-,TRBD2,CASSLAGERPPEQFF,TGTGCCAGCAGCCTAGCGGGGGAACGACCCCCTGAGCAGTTCTTC
TRBV4-1,15,TRBJ2-7,-,-,CASSQETGGGGEQYF,TGCGCCAGCAGCCAAGAGACAGGTGGGGGGGGCGAGCAGTACTTC
TRBV5-1,18,TRBJ2-7,few,-,CASKGTLQSSPHYYEQYF,TGCGCCAGCAAAGGGACCTTACAAAGCTCCCCACACTACTACGAGCAGTACTTC
TRBV7-8,12,TRBJ2-7,few,-,CASGTGNDEQYF,TGTGCCAGCGGTACAGGGAATGACGAGCAGTACTTC
TRBV6-5,11,TRBJ2-5,-,-,CASSLQETQYF,TGTGCCAGCAGCCTACAAGAGACCCAGTACTTC
TRBV7-3,13,TRBJ1-5,-,-,CASSRSPNQPQHF,TGTGCCAGCAGCCGGAGCCCCAATCAGCCCCAGCATTTT
TRBV6-5,13,TRBJ1-2,-,-,CASRGERVYGYTF,TGTGCCAGCAGGGGCGAGAGGGTCTATGGCTACACCTTC
TRBV28,16,TRBJ1-5,-,-,CASSYPGDSGNQPQHF,TGTGCCAGCAGCTATCCTGGAGACAGCGGGAATCAGCCCCAGCATTTT
TRBV2,15,TRBJ1-5,-,-,CASSLGQNFNQPQHF,TGTGCCAGCAGTCTAGGACAGAACTTCAATCAGCCCCAGCATTTT
TRBV24-1,14,TRBJ2-6,-,-,CATSGLSGANVLTF,TGTGCCACCAGTGGCCTCTCTGGGGCCAACGTCCTGACTTTC
TRBV10-3,15,TRBJ2-2,-,-,CAISVDRSNTGELFF,TGTGCCATCAGTGTCGACAGATCAAACACCGGGGAGCTGTTTTTT
TRBV7-9,14,TRBJ1-2,-,TRBD1,CASSLTGGDYGYTF,TGTGCCAGCAGCTTAACAGGGGGCGACTATGGCTACACCTTC
TRBV4-3,15,TRBJ2-5,once,TRBD2,CASSPSGGQQETQYF,TGCGCCAGCAGCCCTAGCGGGGGGCAACAAGAGACCCAGTACTTC
TRBV6-1,19,TRBJ1-5,-,-,CASSDPAPRQHGHYQPQHF,TGTGCCAGCAGTGACCCAGCCCCGAGACAGCACGGGCATTATCAGCCCCAGCATTTT
TRBV27,17,TRBJ1-1,-,TRBD1,CASRATGGIIWDTEAFF,TGTGCCAGCAGGGCGACAGGGGGCATTATTTGGGACACTGAAGCTTTCTTT
TRBV20-1,14,TRBJ2-7,-,TRBD1,CSASSGTGPYEQYF,TGCAGTGCTAGTAGTGGGACAGGCCCCTACGAGCAGTACTTC
TRBV4-3,21,TRBJ1-6,-,-,CASSQDSSRGPESSYNSPLHF,TGCGCCAGCAGCCAAGACTCTTCCCGAGGCCCTGAAAGCTCCTATAATTCACCCCTCCACTTT
TRBV20-1,11,TRBJ2-5,-,-,CSAALQETQYF,TGCAGTGCTGCCCTCCAGGAGACCCAGTACTTC
TRBV6-5,15,TRBJ1-2,-,-,CASSPSGNSEYGYTF,TGTGCCAGCAGTCCCTCCGGGAACAGCGAATATGGCTACACCTTC
TRBV19,14,TRBJ2-2,-,-,CASSAHRVTGELFF,TGTGCCAGTAGCGCCCACAGGGTAACCGGGGAGCTGTTTTTT
TRBV5-4,14,TRBJ1-3,-,-,CASSLQGPGNTIYF,TGTGCCAGCAGCCTCCAAGGACCTGGAAACACCATATATTTT
TRBV19,14,TRBJ1-1,-,TRBD1,CASSNRGGGTEAFF,TGTGCCAGTAGCAACAGGGGCGGTGGCACTGAAGCTTTCTTT
TRBV25-1,12,TRBJ1-4,few,-,CASRGDGEKLFF,TGTGCCAGCAGGGGGGACGGAGAAAAACTGTTTTTT
TRBV10-3,15,TRBJ1-2,-,TRBD1,CAISDRGRIDYGYTF,TGTGCCATCAGTGACAGGGGGCGCATCGACTATGGCTACACCTTC
TRBV7-2,17,TRBJ2-7,-,TRBD2,CASSLVVSGGVAVEQYF,TGTGCCAGCAGCTTAGTTGTATCGGGAGGGGTTGCCGTCGAGCAGTACTTC
TRBV20-1,17,TRBJ2-7,many,-,CSASPFGGGALPHEQYF,TGCAGTGCTAGTCCCTTTGGTGGGGGGGCCCTCCCCCACGAGCAGTACTTC
TRBV4-2,13,TRBJ1-4,-,-,CASSQDWGEKLFF,TGTGCCAGCAGCCAAGATTGGGGGGAAAAACTGTTTTTT
TRBV5-4,16,TRBJ2-1,-,TRBD2,CASSRWWGGGLSEQFF,TGTGCCAGCAGCCGATGGTGGGGGGGTGGTTTAAGTGAGCAGTTCTTC
TRBV5-1,17,TRBJ2-5,few,TRBD2,CASSLSYGRGFQETQYF,TGCGCCAGCAGCCTAAGTTACGGGCGGGGGTTCCAAGAGACCCAGTACTTC
TRBV2,14,TRBJ1-4,-,-,CASRGASGEEKLFF,TGTGCCAGCCGAGGGGCGTCAGGGGAGGAAAAACTGTTTTTT
TRBV18,14,TRBJ1-5,-,-,CASSPVRGDQPQHF,TGTGCCAGCTCACCTGTGAGGGGCGATCAGCCCCAGCATTTT